This T cell receptor beta chain was retrieved from a study of blood T cells in healthy people across ages. General study results and limits: A roughly linear fall in TCR beta diversity per million T cells was seen with increasing age. Aged donors had fewer naive CD4+ cells and lower diversity than long-lived donors.

Germline lookup yields CDR1 MNHNY and CDR2 SVGAGI (reference sequence). Trimming stripped 2 bases from V and 1 base from J, with 9 bases between. The CDR3 has 14 residues. A J-beta primer mix and a sample-barcoded 5' primer were used in a second PCR of roughly 6 to 11 cycles. TCRdb analysed the 5' RACE reads with MiXCR anew, one entry per CDR3 protein. This table holds around 1.5 million distinct CDR3 sequences, approximately 59% found once. Concerning this clonotype: The antigen remains unidentified.

Peripheral blood was drawn, approximately 9.7 milliliters per donor. There were at least 6 micrograms of total RNA extracted from every sample. The chain is built from TRBV6-6 and TRBJ2-7; no clear D gene. The sequence was collected from a man aged 18 to 29 in good health. The source material was blood. CDR3 residues: CASSYMGKSYEQYF. In nucleotides, the CDR3 is TGTGCCAGCAGTTACATGGGTAAATCCTACGAGCAGTACTTC.